The rows below give T cell receptor beta chains drawn from one sample of a study of vaccination and CD4 T cells after COVID-19. TCRdb re-derived calls from the PCR reads in MiXCR, one entry per CDR3 protein. The repertoire includes approximately 21,000 distinct CDR3 sequences, around 53% of them detected once, and roughly 15% sits in the top ten. The antigens for these receptors are not known. Sequences were obtained from CD4+ T cells from blood, cultured in vitro. These receptors were obtained from a human donor who had recovered from COVID-19. Each CDR3 is given with its conserved first and last residue. The D gene is left open where the match is weak. Not all rows give a size; the values are once, few, many and, for expanded clones, a class.

TRBJ1-4 NA 17 NA TRBV6-5 CASSYGTLSRGGEKLFF TGTGCCAGCAGCTACGGGACATTGTCGAGGGGTGGTGAAAAACTGTTTTTT
TRBJ2-3 NA 14 NA TRBV28 CASREVGASDTQYF TGTGCCAGCAGGGAGGTGGGCGCGTCAGATACGCAGTATTTT
TRBJ1-6 NA 16 NA TRBV4-3 CASSQGDSSAGSPLHF TGCGCCAGCAGCCAAGGAGACAGTTCGGCCGGTTCACCCCTCCACTTT
TRBJ2-3 TRBD2 15 few TRBV27 CASSPLAVVTDTQYF TGTGCCAGCAGTCCCCTAGCGGTTGTTACAGATACGCAGTATTTT
TRBJ2-3 TRBD2 16 NA TRBV5-1 CASSLGSSGTRDTQYF TGCGCCAGCAGCTTGGGGTCTAGCGGTACGAGAGATACGCAGTATTTT
TRBJ1-5 TRBD1 15 NA TRBV20-1 CSALYRGAGNQPQHF TGCAGTGCTTTATACAGGGGAGCGGGCAATCAGCCCCAGCATTTT
TRBJ2-2 NA 14 once TRBV10-3 CAIEASKVAGELFF TGTGCCATCGAAGCTAGCAAGGTTGCCGGGGAGCTGTTTTTT
TRBJ1-5 NA 13 few TRBV20-1 CSAYPGSNQPQHF TGCAGTGCTTACCCCGGAAGCAATCAGCCCCAGCATTTT
TRBJ2-7 NA 12 once TRBV20-1 CSARKSSYEQYF TGCAGTGCTAGAAAGTCCTCCTACGAGCAGTACTTC
TRBJ2-7 NA 15 few TRBV11-2 CASSLVGGRLYEQYF TGTGCCAGCAGCTTAGTAGGGGGACGTTTGTACGAGCAGTACTTC
TRBJ1-5 NA 16 NA TRBV5-1 CASSPPTYYSNQPQHF TGCGCCAGCAGCCCCCCGACGTACTATAGCAATCAGCCCCAGCATTTT
TRBJ2-4 TRBD1 15 NA TRBV15 CATSRRTGERNIQYF TGTGCCACCAGCAGAAGGACAGGGGAGAGGAACATTCAGTACTTC
TRBJ2-1 NA 15 NA TRBV7-2 CASSFEAISYNEQFF TGTGCCAGCAGCTTTGAGGCGATCTCCTACAATGAGCAGTTCTTC
TRBJ1-2 NA 17 few TRBV20-1 CSARLVTKVFPAYGYTF TGCAGTGCTAGATTGGTGACTAAGGTGTTCCCGGCCTATGGCTACACCTTC
TRBJ2-2 NA 14 NA TRBV10-1 CASSVGRGAGELFF TGCGCCAGCAGTGTTGGGCGGGGTGCCGGGGAGCTGTTTTTT
TRBJ1-1 TRBD1 13 NA TRBV6-1 CASSRQGDTEAFF TGTGCCAGCAGTAGACAGGGAGACACTGAAGCTTTCTTT
TRBJ2-7 TRBD2 14 NA TRBV5-1 CASHLAGGSYEQYF TGCGCCAGCCACCTAGCGGGGGGTTCCTACGAGCAGTACTTC
TRBJ1-5 TRBD1 13 few TRBV2 CASRGAGGQPQHF TGTGCCAGCAGGGGGGCAGGGGGGCAGCCCCAGCATTTT
TRBJ1-5 NA 13 NA TRBV2 CASNQGGNQPQHF TGTGCCAGCAATCAGGGTGGGAATCAGCCCCAGCATTTT
TRBJ2-1 TRBD2 15 NA TRBV4-2 CASSQVSSGSNEQFF TGTGCCAGCAGCCAAGTATCTAGCGGGAGCAATGAGCAGTTCTTC
TRBJ2-1 NA 15 NA TRBV2 CASRGLATSDNEQFF TGTGCCAGCAGGGGCTTAGCCACGTCCGACAATGAGCAGTTCTTC
TRBJ1-5 NA 17 few TRBV7-7 CASSFKPQGPSNQPQHF TGTGCCAGCAGCTTTAAACCCCAGGGGCCCAGCAATCAGCCCCAGCATTTT
TRBJ2-2 NA 13 NA TRBV11-3 CASSSQGPGELFF TGTGCCAGCAGCTCCCAGGGGCCCGGGGAGCTGTTTTTT
TRBJ1-2 NA 10 NA TRBV28 CASSLLGYTF TGTGCCAGCAGTTTACTAGGCTACACCTTC
TRBJ2-5 NA 12 NA TRBV6-5 CASSYSRETQYF TGTGCCAGCAGTTACAGCCGGGAGACCCAGTACTTC
TRBJ1-1 NA 14 NA TRBV20-1 CSAPSDGVNTEAFF TGCAGTGCTCCCAGCGACGGGGTGAACACTGAAGCTTTCTTT
TRBJ1-2 NA 14 NA TRBV28 CASTGQVKNYGYTF TGTGCCAGCACGGGACAAGTAAAAAACTATGGCTACACCTTC
TRBJ2-5 TRBD2 16 NA TRBV7-8 CASSVTSGGPPGTQYF TGTGCCAGCAGCGTGACTAGCGGGGGGCCCCCCGGGACCCAGTACTTC
TRBJ1-2 NA 14 NA TRBV2 CASSGMGLYYGYTF TGTGCCAGCAGTGGGATGGGATTGTACTATGGCTACACCTTC
TRBJ2-3 TRBD2 15 NA TRBV5-4 CVSSLSGAPADTQYF TGTGTCAGCAGCCTTAGCGGGGCCCCCGCAGATACGCAGTATTTT
TRBJ2-5 NA 15 few TRBV20-1 CSARAYQGRRETQYF TGCAGTGCTAGAGCGTACCAGGGAAGGAGGGAGACCCAGTACTTC
TRBJ2-2 NA 13 NA TRBV19 CASSIIGPGELFF TGTGCCAGTAGTATTATCGGTCCCGGGGAGCTGTTTTTT
TRBJ2-2 NA 16 NA TRBV7-8 CASSLVGSFIAGELFF TGTGCCAGCAGCTTAGTCGGGAGTTTTATCGCCGGGGAGCTGTTTTTT
TRBJ2-7 NA 12 NA TRBV20-1 CSARKAPHEQYF TGCAGTGCTAGGAAGGCTCCCCACGAGCAGTACTTC
TRBJ1-5 NA 15 NA TRBV4-3 CASSQAVRVNQPQHF TGCGCCAGCAGCCAAGCGGTACGGGTCAATCAGCCCCAGCATTTT
TRBJ1-5 NA 12 NA TRBV2 CASSGSNQPQHF TGTGCCAGCAGTGGCAGCAATCAGCCCCAGCATTTT
TRBJ2-1 TRBD2 16 NA TRBV24-1 CATSDTSGSTYNEQFF TGTGCCACCAGTGATACTAGCGGGAGCACATACAATGAGCAGTTCTTC
TRBJ2-3 NA 17 NA TRBV4-2 CASSQEGSGLSTDTQYF TGTGCCAGCAGCCAAGAAGGCAGCGGGCTATCAACAGATACGCAGTATTTT
TRBJ1-6 TRBD1 14 NA TRBV19 CASSPGTGWSPLHF TGTGCCAGTAGTCCCGGGACAGGGTGGTCACCCCTCCACTTT
TRBJ2-1 TRBD2 15 few TRBV20-1 CSAKGRVAGDNEQFF TGCAGTGCAAAAGGAAGAGTAGCGGGAGACAATGAGCAGTTCTTC
TRBJ1-5 NA 17 few TRBV23-1 CASSQTDFRGGNQPQHF TGCGCCAGCAGTCAAACGGATTTCCGAGGTGGGAATCAGCCCCAGCATTTT
TRBJ1-3 NA 17 NA TRBV19 CASSYSLSELSGNTIYF TGTGCCAGTAGTTACTCGTTATCGGAACTCTCTGGAAACACCATATATTTT
TRBJ1-2 NA 13 few TRBV28 CASTPDRTYGYTF TGTGCCAGCACCCCAGACAGGACCTATGGCTACACCTTC
TRBJ2-7 TRBD2 15 NA TRBV10-3 CAISETSGSSYEQYF TGTGCCATCAGTGAAACTAGCGGGAGCTCCTACGAGCAGTACTTC
TRBJ1-2 NA 17 NA TRBV2 CASSLERVGLGGVGYTF TGTGCCAGCAGCCTCGAAAGGGTAGGGCTGGGGGGCGTTGGCTACACCTTC
TRBJ2-1 NA 15 NA TRBV28 CASSLYTTSYNEQFF TGTGCCAGCAGTTTATACACTACATCATACAATGAGCAGTTCTTC
TRBJ2-1 NA 14 NA TRBV20-1 CSARVHRGDNEQFF TGCAGTGCTAGAGTGCATCGTGGGGACAATGAGCAGTTCTTC
TRBJ2-1 NA 18 NA TRBV10-3 CAISESAPSGGFHNEQFF TGTGCCATCAGTGAGTCCGCTCCATCCGGGGGATTCCACAATGAGCAGTTCTTC
TRBJ2-1 TRBD2 16 NA TRBV4-2 CASSQDLAGGDNEQFF TGTGCCAGCAGCCAAGATCTAGCGGGGGGGGATAATGAGCAGTTCTTC
TRBJ1-1 TRBD1 14 NA TRBV20-1 CSAREHGTGSEAFF TGCAGTGCTAGGGAACACGGGACAGGGTCTGAAGCTTTCTTT
TRBJ1-6 TRBD1 14 NA TRBV4-1 CASSTGTVDSPLHF TGCGCCAGCAGCACCGGGACAGTGGATTCACCCCTCCACTTT
TRBJ2-4 NA 14 NA TRBV7-3 CASSSLLGQNIQYF TGTGCCAGCAGCTCTTTGCTGGGCCAAAACATTCAGTACTTC